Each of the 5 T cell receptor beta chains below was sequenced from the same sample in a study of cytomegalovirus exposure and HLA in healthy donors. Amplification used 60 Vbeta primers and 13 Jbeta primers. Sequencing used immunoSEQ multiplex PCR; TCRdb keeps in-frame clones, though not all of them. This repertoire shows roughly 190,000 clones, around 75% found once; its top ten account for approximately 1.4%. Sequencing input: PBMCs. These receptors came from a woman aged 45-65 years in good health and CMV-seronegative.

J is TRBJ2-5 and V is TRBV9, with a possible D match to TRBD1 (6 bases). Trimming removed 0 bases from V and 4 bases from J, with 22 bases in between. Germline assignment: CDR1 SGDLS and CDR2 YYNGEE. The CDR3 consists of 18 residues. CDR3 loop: CASSVGPPSRGVRETQYF. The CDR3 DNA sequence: TGTGCCAGCAGCGTAGGGCCCCCGAGCAGGGGAGTGAGAGAGACCCAGTACTTC.

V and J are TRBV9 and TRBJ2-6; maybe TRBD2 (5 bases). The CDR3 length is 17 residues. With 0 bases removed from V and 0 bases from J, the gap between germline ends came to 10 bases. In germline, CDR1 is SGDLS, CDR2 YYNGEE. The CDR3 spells CASSVERAPSGANVLTF. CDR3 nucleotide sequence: TGTGCCAGCAGCGTAGAGAGGGCCCCCTCTGGGGCCAACGTCCTGACTTTC.

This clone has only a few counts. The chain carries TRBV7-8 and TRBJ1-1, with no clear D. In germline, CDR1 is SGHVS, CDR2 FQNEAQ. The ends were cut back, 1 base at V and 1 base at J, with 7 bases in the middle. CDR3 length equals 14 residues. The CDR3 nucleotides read TGTGCCAGCAGCTTAGTAGGAGGGAACACTGAAGCTTTCTTT. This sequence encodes CASSLVGGNTEAFF.

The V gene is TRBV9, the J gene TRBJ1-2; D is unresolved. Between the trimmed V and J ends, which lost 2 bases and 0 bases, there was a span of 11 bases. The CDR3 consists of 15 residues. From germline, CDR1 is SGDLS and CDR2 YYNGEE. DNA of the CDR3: TGTGCCAGCAGCGTTAGCTCGAGAGCTAACTATGGCTACACCTTC. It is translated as CASSVSSRANYGYTF.

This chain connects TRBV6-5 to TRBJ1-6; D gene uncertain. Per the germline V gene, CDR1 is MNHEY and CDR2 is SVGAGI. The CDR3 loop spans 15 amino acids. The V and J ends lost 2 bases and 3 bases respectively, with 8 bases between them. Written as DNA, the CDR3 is TGTGCCAGCAGTTACGCTACAGACTATAATTCACCCCTCCACTTT. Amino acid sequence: CASSYATDYNSPLHF.